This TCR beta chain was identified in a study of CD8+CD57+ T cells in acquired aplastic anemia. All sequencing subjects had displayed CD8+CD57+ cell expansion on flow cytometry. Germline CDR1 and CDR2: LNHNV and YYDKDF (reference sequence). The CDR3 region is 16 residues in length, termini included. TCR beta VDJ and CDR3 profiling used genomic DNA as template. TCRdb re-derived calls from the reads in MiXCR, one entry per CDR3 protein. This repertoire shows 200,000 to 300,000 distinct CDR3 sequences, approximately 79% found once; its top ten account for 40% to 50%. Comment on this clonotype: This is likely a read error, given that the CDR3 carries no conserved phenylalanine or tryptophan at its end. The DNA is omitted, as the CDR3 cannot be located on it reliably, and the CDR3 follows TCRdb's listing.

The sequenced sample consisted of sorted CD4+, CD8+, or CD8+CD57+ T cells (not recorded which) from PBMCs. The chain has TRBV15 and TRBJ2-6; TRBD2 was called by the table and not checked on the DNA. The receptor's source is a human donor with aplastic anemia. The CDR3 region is CATSRASQQETQYLGP.